This T cell receptor (beta chain) came from a study of T cell changes during pregnancy in multiple sclerosis. CDR1 and CDR2 from the germline V gene are MNHNS and SASEGT. The CDR3 spans 14 residues. V was trimmed by 2 bases and J by 5 bases, leaving 12 bases between them. The data were produced by immunoSEQ multiplex PCR, yet TCRdb's version contains in-frame clones alone and is incomplete. This table has tens of thousands of clones, around 92% appearing once. The material sequenced was peripheral blood, taken in the first trimester of pregnancy. V usage is TRBV6-1 and J usage is TRBJ2-5, with TRBD2 as a possible D gene (6 bases). This sequence was found in a female donor with multiple sclerosis, enrolled in a pregnancy study. The CDR3 bases are TGTGCCAGCAGTGAATTACTAGCTACGGAGACCCAGTACTTC. This codes for CASSELLATETQYF.